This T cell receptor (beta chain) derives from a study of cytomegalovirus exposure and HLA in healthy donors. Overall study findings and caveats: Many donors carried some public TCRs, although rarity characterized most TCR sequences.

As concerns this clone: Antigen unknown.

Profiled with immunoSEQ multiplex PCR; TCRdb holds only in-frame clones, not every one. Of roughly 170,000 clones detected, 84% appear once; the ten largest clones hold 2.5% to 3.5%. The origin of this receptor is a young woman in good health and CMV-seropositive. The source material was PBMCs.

The chain's CDR3 is CASSQSRDRTTDTQYF. DNA for the CDR3: TGTGCCAGCAGTCAGAGCCGGGACAGGACCACAGATACGCAGTATTTT. This chain uses TRBV2 with TRBJ2-3, with 8 bases that match TRBD1. CDR1 and CDR2 (germline): SNHLY, FYNNEI. The CDR3 is made up of 16 amino acids. V dropped 5 bases and J dropped 2; count of bases not matched to a gene: 9.